This is a list of T cell receptor beta chains from one sample in a study of quantifying T cell responses using KT2 cells. TCRdb itself ran the UMI-ligation and nested PCR reads through MiXCR, one entry per CDR3 protein. Of just under 50,000 distinct CDR3 sequences listed, roughly 11% were seen once; the top ten hold about 10%. The sequenced material came from PBMCs spiked with cells of the T cell clone KT2. These receptors were taken from a human donor. Both conserved end residues are part of each CDR3. D genes are given only for firm matches. Not every row has a clone size; where given, it reads once, few, many or a size class.

CASSLEGRQETQYF | TGTGCCAGCAGCTTGGAGGGGAGGCAAGAGACCCAGTACTTC | TRBJ2-5 | . | TRBV5-5 | .
CSASFSDTYEQYF | TGCAGTGCTAGTTTTAGCGACACCTACGAGCAGTACTTC | TRBJ2-7 | . | TRBV20-1 | .
CASSYAGSEKLFF | TGTGCCAGCAGTTACGCTGGGAGTGAAAAACTGTTTTTT | TRBJ1-4 | . | TRBV6-6 | few
CASSLKGAEGPQHF | TGCGCCAGCAGCTTGAAGGGGGCCGAAGGGCCCCAGCATTTT | TRBJ1-5 | TRBD1 | TRBV5-1 | .
CASSLEVGEKLFF | TGTGCCAGCAGCTTGGAGGTTGGGGAAAAACTGTTTTTT | TRBJ1-4 | . | TRBV7-9 | few
CASSVDAGGTYEQYF | TGTGCCAGCAGCGTCGATGCGGGGGGGACCTACGAGCAGTACTTC | TRBJ2-7 | TRBD2 | TRBV9 | few
CASSRRDTKIPYEQYF | TGTGCCAGCAGCCGCCGGGACACCAAAATCCCCTACGAGCAGTACTTC | TRBJ2-7 | . | TRBV3-1 | .
CASRGVSNYGYTF | TGTGCCAGCAGGGGAGTCTCGAATTATGGCTACACCTTC | TRBJ1-2 | . | TRBV7-9 | .
CASRTKAPRTGGSQPQHF | TGTGCCAGCAGGACCAAGGCTCCACGTACAGGGGGCAGTCAGCCCCAGCATTTT | TRBJ1-5 | TRBD1 | TRBV11-2 | .
CASSQGRHSQETQYF | TGTGCCAGCAGCCAAGGGAGGCACAGCCAAGAGACCCAGTACTTC | TRBJ2-5 | . | TRBV14 | .
CASSILGVSGNTIYF | TGTGCCAGCAGTATCCTCGGGGTCTCTGGAAACACCATATATTTT | TRBJ1-3 | . | TRBV12-3/TRBV12-4 | many
CSARASGLSSPLHF | TGCAGTGCTAGAGCCTCAGGGCTCAGTTCACCCCTCCACTTT | TRBJ1-6 | . | TRBV20-1 | .
CASSETSGIRDTGELFF | TGTGCCAGCAGTGAGACTAGCGGGATACGGGACACCGGGGAGCTGTTTTTT | TRBJ2-2 | TRBD2 | TRBV6-5 | .
CACSYSLISTDTQYF | TGTGCCTGCAGTTACTCCCTAATTAGCACAGATACGCAGTATTTT | TRBJ2-3 | . | TRBV6-2/TRBV6-3 | .
CASAEGHYYEQYF | TGTGCCAGCGCGGAGGGACATTACTACGAGCAGTACTTC | TRBJ2-7 | . | TRBV12-3/TRBV12-4 | many
CASSLLTGGETQYF | TGTGCCAGCAGTTTATTAACGGGTGGAGAGACCCAGTACTTC | TRBJ2-5 | . | TRBV28 | .
CAWTGTVNTEAFF | TGTGCCTGGACCGGGACAGTGAACACTGAAGCTTTCTTT | TRBJ1-1 | TRBD1 | TRBV30 | .
CASSLALAVEQFF | TGTGCCAGCAGCTTAGCGCTGGCAGTTGAGCAGTTCTTC | TRBJ2-1 | . | TRBV7-2 | many
CASSSGSSYNEQFF | TGTGCCAGCAGTTCTGGCAGCTCCTACAATGAGCAGTTCTTC | TRBJ2-1 | . | TRBV6-2/TRBV6-3 | few
CASSDGDATSYEQYF | TGTGCCAGCAGTGATGGGGATGCGACTTCCTACGAGCAGTACTTC | TRBJ2-7 | . | TRBV2 | many
CSARSQGRKLFF | TGCAGTGCTAGATCGCAGGGGCGGAAACTGTTTTTT | TRBJ1-4 | . | TRBV20-1 | .
CSATGTGGSYEQYF | TGCAGTGCAACCGGGACAGGGGGCTCCTACGAGCAGTACTTC | TRBJ2-7 | TRBD1 | TRBV20-1 | many
CASRNEKLFF | TGTGCCAGCAGGAATGAAAAACTGTTTTTT | TRBJ1-4 | . | TRBV6-6 | few
CSVEARTGGDGYTF | TGCAGCGTTGAAGCCCGGACAGGGGGCGATGGCTACACCTTC | TRBJ1-2 | TRBD1 | TRBV29-1 | .
CASSLGGMNTEAFF | TGTGCCAGCAGCTTAGGGGGGATGAACACTGAAGCTTTCTTT | TRBJ1-1 | . | TRBV7-3 | .
CASHRSYNEQFF | TGTGCCAGCCACAGGTCCTACAATGAGCAGTTCTTC | TRBJ2-1 | . | TRBV2 | .
CASSLQGRETEAFF | TGCGCCAGCAGCTTACAGGGTAGGGAGACTGAAGCTTTCTTT | TRBJ1-1 | . | TRBV5-1 | few
CASSAVAGGRDEQYF | TGTGCCAGCTCAGCAGTGGCAGGGGGCCGCGACGAGCAGTACTTC | TRBJ2-7 | TRBD1 | TRBV18 | few
CASRASSGNTIYF | TGTGCCAGCAGGGCCAGCTCTGGAAACACCATATATTTT | TRBJ1-3 | . | TRBV6-5 | .
CASSQERDPQPQHF | TGCGCCAGCAGCCAAGAAAGGGACCCTCAGCCCCAGCATTTT | TRBJ1-5 | . | TRBV4-1 | .
CASSQGTSFADEQFF | TGTGCCAGCAGCCAAGGGACTAGCTTTGCCGATGAGCAGTTCTTC | TRBJ2-1 | TRBD2 | TRBV3-1 | .
CASSLAGTGQPQHF | TGTGCCAGCAGCTTGGCCGGAACGGGGCAGCCCCAGCATTTT | TRBJ1-5 | . | TRBV5-6 | few
CATSDPSVAARTDTQYF | TGTGCCACCAGTGACCCCTCAGTGGCTGCGCGTACAGATACGCAGTATTTT | TRBJ2-3 | . | TRBV24-1 | few
CASSPRDTPEAFF | TGTGCCAGCAGCCCTCGGGACACCCCTGAAGCTTTCTTT | TRBJ1-1 | . | TRBV7-9 | .
CATSDLRVLGGGTPDTQYF | TGTGCCACCAGTGATTTGCGGGTTCTTGGGGGCGGAACCCCGGATACGCAGTATTTT | TRBJ2-3 | . | TRBV24-1 | few
CASSDSIEPGPGNQPQHF | TGTGCCAGCAGTGACTCTATAGAGCCGGGGCCTGGCAATCAGCCCCAGCATTTT | TRBJ1-5 | . | TRBV6-4 | few
CASSSRERPSSYNEQFF | TGTGCCAGCAGCAGTCGTGAGCGCCCGAGCTCCTACAATGAGCAGTTCTTC | TRBJ2-1 | . | TRBV13 | .
CASSQGRGPYEQYF | TGTGCCAGCAGCCAAGGAAGGGGACCCTACGAGCAGTACTTC | TRBJ2-7 | . | TRBV3-1 | few
CASSDLEGFTEAFF | TGTGCCAGCAGTGACCTCGAGGGATTCACTGAAGCTTTCTTT | TRBJ1-1 | . | TRBV28 | .
CSVSRTGANTEAFF | TGCAGCGTTAGCCGGACAGGGGCGAACACTGAAGCTTTCTTT | TRBJ1-1 | TRBD1 | TRBV29-1 | .
CASSQAPWTGGLNATNEKLFF | TGTGCCAGCAGCCAAGCCCCATGGACAGGGGGCTTGAATGCAACTAATGAAAAACTGTTTTTT | TRBJ1-4 | TRBD1 | TRBV3-1 | few
CASSLQGGTDTQYF | TGTGCCAGCAGCTTACAGGGGGGCACAGATACGCAGTATTTT | TRBJ2-3 | TRBD1 | TRBV7-6 | many
CASSLAPTGQGEYEQYF | TGTGCCAGCAGCTTAGCCCCCACAGGACAGGGAGAATACGAGCAGTACTTC | TRBJ2-7 | TRBD1 | TRBV7-6 | few
CASSSGNNEKLFF | TGTGCCAGCTCAAGTGGGAATAATGAAAAACTGTTTTTT | TRBJ1-4 | . | TRBV18 | few
CASSQDLTSGSALYEQFF | TGCGCCAGCAGCCAGGATTTGACTAGCGGGAGCGCCTTATATGAGCAGTTCTTC | TRBJ2-1 | TRBD2 | TRBV4-3 | many
CAWLGTVNTEAFF | TGTGCCTGGTTAGGGACAGTGAACACTGAAGCTTTCTTT | TRBJ1-1 | TRBD1 | TRBV30 | many
CASSFQGLGNQPQHF | TGTGCCAGCAGTTTCCAGGGGCTCGGCAATCAGCCCCAGCATTTT | TRBJ1-5 | . | TRBV12-3/TRBV12-4 | many
CASSQLGLAGGGSYNEQFF | TGTGCCAGCAGCCAATTGGGACTAGCGGGGGGGGGTTCCTACAATGAGCAGTTCTTC | TRBJ2-1 | TRBD2 | TRBV14 | .
CASSFKDTQYF | TGTGCCAGCAGCTTCAAAGATACGCAGTATTTT | TRBJ2-3 | . | TRBV7-3 | .
CASSLGPDTQYF | TGTGCCAGCAGCTTAGGCCCAGATACGCAGTATTTT | TRBJ2-3 | . | TRBV7-6 | many
CATLPGGTDTQYF | TGTGCCACCCTCCCCGGGGGCACAGATACGCAGTATTTT | TRBJ2-3 | . | TRBV15 | .
CASRTGSEAFF | TGTGCCAGCAGGACAGGTTCTGAAGCTTTCTTT | TRBJ1-1 | . | TRBV4-2 | .
CASSQETSGNTDTQYF | TGCGCCAGCAGCCAAGAGACTAGCGGGAACACAGATACGCAGTATTTT | TRBJ2-3 | TRBD2 | TRBV4-1 | many
CASSPPDRGADTQYF | TGTGCCAGCAGCCCCCCAGACAGGGGTGCAGATACGCAGTATTTT | TRBJ2-3 | TRBD1 | TRBV11-1 | .
CASSMTSGDTDTQYF | TGTGCCAGCAGTATGACTAGCGGAGACACAGATACGCAGTATTTT | TRBJ2-3 | TRBD2 | TRBV12-3/TRBV12-4 | few